The T cell receptor beta chain under discussion was sequenced for a study of blood T cell repertoires in COVID-19. Study at large: COVID-19 samples from acute and convalescent phases originated in the United States, Italy and Spain.

The CDR3 runs 17 residues. With 4 bases clipped from V and 4 bases from J, the junction kept 8 bases outside the gene matches. Germline V gene lookup returns CDR1 MGHDK and CDR2 SYGVNS. In the authors' workflow: Scientists estimated how many nucleated cells there were by amplifying reference gene primers. Assay used: immunoSEQ multiplex PCR; TCRdb lists only in-frame clones, some missing. V, J and clone size were drawn from that table, and D and trimming were deduced from the DNA. The data contain approximately 170,000 clones, under 90% of them singletons. The receptor was derived from a woman aged 50 to 60 who had recovered from COVID-19. Sequencing was done on a sample of PBMCs or T cells enriched from blood (not recorded which). The V call is TRBV25-1, the J call TRBJ2-6; 9 bases fit TRBD1. CDR3 DNA sequence: TGTGCCAGCAGTGTTGGGACAGGGCTCATCGGGGCCAACGTCCTGACTTTC. It codes for CASSVGTGLIGANVLTF.